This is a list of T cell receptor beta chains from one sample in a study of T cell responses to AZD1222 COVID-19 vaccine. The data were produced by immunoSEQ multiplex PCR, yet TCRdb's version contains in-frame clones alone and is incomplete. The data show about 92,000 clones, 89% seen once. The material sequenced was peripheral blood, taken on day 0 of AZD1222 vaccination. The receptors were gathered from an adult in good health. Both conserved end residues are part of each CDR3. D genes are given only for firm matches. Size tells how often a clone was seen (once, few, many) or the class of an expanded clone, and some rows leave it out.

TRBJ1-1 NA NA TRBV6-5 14 CASSRPGTEDEAFF TGTGCCAGCAGTCGACCCGGGACGGAGGATGAAGCTTTCTTT
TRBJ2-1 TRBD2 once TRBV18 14 CASSPSGDFSEQFF TGTGCCAGCTCCCCTAGCGGGGACTTCAGTGAGCAGTTCTTC
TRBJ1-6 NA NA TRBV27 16 CASSSRMDHGSSPLHF TGTGCCAGCAGTTCCCGAATGGATCACGGGAGTTCACCCCTCCACTTT
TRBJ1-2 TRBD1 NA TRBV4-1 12 CASSQTGARATF TGCGCCAGCAGCCAAACAGGGGCCAGGGCCACCTTC
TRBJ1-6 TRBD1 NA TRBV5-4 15 CASSPKGQGNSPLHF TGTGCCAGCAGCCCCAAGGGACAGGGCAATTCACCCCTCCACTTT
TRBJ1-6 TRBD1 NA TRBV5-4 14 CASSFGQGEAPLHF TGTGCCAGCAGCTTTGGACAGGGAGAAGCACCCCTCCACTTT
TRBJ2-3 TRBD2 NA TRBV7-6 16 CASSLSLAGGTDTQYF TGTGCCAGCAGCTTATCGCTAGCGGGGGGCACAGATACGCAGTATTTT
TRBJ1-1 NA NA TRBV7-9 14 CASSLARADTEAFF TGTGCCAGCAGCTTAGCCAGGGCAGACACTGAAGCTTTCTTT
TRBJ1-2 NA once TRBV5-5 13 CASTRQFYYGYTF TGTGCCAGCACCCGACAATTTTACTATGGCTACACCTTC
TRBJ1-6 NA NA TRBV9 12 CASSSGVGTLHF TGTGCCAGCAGCTCGGGGGTCGGCACCCTCCACTTT
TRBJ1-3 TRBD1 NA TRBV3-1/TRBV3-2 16 CASSQVEQGRRNTIYF TGTGCCAGCAGCCAAGTGGAACAGGGGAGGAGAAACACCATATATTTT
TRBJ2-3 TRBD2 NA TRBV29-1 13 CSDRLAGADTQYF TGCAGCGATAGACTAGCGGGGGCGGATACGCAGTATTTT
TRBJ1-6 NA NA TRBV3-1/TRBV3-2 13 CASSQSEGSPLHF TGTGCCAGCAGCCAATCTGAGGGTTCACCCCTCCACTTT
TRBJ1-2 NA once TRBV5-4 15 CASSPQNSPSHGYTF TGTGCCAGCAGCCCTCAGAACAGCCCAAGCCATGGCTACACCTTC
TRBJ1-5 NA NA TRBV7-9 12 CASSRIGGPQHF TGTGCCAGCAGCCGAATAGGGGGGCCCCAGCATTTT
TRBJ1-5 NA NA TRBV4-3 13 CASSQGRDQPQHF TGCGCCAGCAGCCAGGGGCGGGATCAGCCCCAGCATTTT
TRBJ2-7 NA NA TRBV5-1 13 CASSPDNSYEQYF TGCGCCAGCAGCCCGGACAACTCCTACGAGCAGTACTTC
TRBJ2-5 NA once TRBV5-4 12 CASSQLGETQYF TGTGCCAGCAGCCAACTAGGGGAGACCCAGTACTTC
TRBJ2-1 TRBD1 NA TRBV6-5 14 CASSYRWGQGEQFF TGTGCCAGCAGTTACCGTTGGGGACAGGGAGAGCAGTTCTTC
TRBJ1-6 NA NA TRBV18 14 CASSPPETHSPLHF TGTGCCAGCTCACCACCCGAAACGCACTCACCCCTCCACTTT
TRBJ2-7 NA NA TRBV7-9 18 CASSLAGGGAIISYEQYF TGTGCCAGCAGCTTAGCAGGTGGGGGTGCAATTATCTCCTACGAGCAGTACTTC
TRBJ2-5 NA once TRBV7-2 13 CASSFSGQETQYF TGTGCCAGCAGCTTTTCCGGCCAAGAGACCCAGTACTTC
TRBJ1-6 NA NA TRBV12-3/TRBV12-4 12 CASSPRDSPLHF TGTGCCAGCAGCCCCAGGGACTCACCCCTCCACTTT
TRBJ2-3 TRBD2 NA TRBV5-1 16 CASSLLAGGPPDTQYF TGCGCCAGCAGCCTTCTAGCGGGGGGGCCTCCAGATACGCAGTATTTT